This T cell receptor beta chain was documented in a study of cytomegalovirus exposure and HLA in healthy donors. The V end was cut by 1 base, the J end by 0 bases, with 7 bases between. The CDR3 runs 14 residues. CDR1 SGHKS and CDR2 YYEKEE come from the germline V gene (reference sequence). This clone was detected only once. Antigen specificity is unknown. The PCR used 60 Vbeta and 13 Jbeta primers. The method was immunoSEQ multiplex PCR; TCRdb's version includes in-frame clones alone and lacks a portion of them. The sample has about 98,000 clones; about 81% are singletons. General study points: Links to common viral pathogens appeared, in a later analysis, for several of the most significant clusters. Later analysis demonstrated an association between a missense DCLRE1C variant and TCR beta V- and J-gene trimming.

The J gene is TRBJ2-5, the V gene TRBV5-5; D perhaps matches TRBD2 (5 bases). Sequences were obtained from PBMCs. The clonotype comes from a man aged 35 to 55 in good health and CMV-seronegative. The CDR3 protein is CASSLFSDQETQYF. The DNA of the CDR3 is TGTGCCAGCAGCTTGTTTAGCGACCAAGAGACCCAGTACTTC.